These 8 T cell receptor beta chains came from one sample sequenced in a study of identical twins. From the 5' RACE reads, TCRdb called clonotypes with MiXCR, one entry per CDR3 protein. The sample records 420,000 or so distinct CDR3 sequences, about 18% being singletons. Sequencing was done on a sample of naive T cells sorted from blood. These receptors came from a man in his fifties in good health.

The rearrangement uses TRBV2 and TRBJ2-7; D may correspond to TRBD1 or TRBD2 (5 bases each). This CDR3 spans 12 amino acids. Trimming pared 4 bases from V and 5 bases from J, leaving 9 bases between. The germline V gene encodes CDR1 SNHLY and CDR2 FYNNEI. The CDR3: CASSGGTHEQYF. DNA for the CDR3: TGTGCCAGCAGTGGTGGGACCCACGAGCAGTACTTC.

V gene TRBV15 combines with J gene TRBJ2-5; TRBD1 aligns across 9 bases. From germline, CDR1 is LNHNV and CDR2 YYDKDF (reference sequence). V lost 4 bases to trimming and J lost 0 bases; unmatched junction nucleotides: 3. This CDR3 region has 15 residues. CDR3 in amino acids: CATSNWDRDQETQYF. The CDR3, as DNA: TGTGCCACCAGCAACTGGGACAGGGACCAAGAGACCCAGTACTTC.

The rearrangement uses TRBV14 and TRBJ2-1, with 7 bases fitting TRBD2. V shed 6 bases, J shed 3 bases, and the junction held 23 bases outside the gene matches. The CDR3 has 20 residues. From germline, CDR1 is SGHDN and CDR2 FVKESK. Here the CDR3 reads CASSPFNGRRTRDFYNEQFF. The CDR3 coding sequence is TGTGCCAGCAGTCCCTTTAACGGGAGGCGGACTAGGGACTTCTACAATGAGCAGTTCTTC.

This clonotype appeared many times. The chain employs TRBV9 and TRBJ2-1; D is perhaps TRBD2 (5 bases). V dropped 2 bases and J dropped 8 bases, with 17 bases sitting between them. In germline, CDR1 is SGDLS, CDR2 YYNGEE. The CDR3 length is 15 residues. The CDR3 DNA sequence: TGTGCCAGCAGCGTGAGGAGCGGAGGTGGGGATGAGCAGTTCTTC. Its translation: CASSVRSGGGDEQFF.

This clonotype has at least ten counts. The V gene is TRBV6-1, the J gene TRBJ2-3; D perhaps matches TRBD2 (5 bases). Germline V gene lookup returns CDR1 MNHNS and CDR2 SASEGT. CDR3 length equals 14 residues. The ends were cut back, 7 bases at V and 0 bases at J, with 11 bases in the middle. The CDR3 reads CASKRSGSTDTQYF. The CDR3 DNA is TGTGCCAGCAAAAGGTCGGGAAGCACAGATACGCAGTATTTT.

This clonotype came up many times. The CDR3 loop reads CASSYSISGSYEQYF. The CDR3 DNA is TGTGCCAGCAGTTACTCGATTAGCGGGAGTTACGAGCAGTACTTC. The chain is built from TRBV6-5 and TRBJ2-7, with 9 bases that match TRBD2. The V segment lost 0 bases and the J segment 4 bases; nucleotides outside the gene matches: 4. The CDR3 contains 15 residues. Germline V gene data show CDR1 as MNHEY and CDR2 as SVGAGI.

CDR3 sequence (DNA): TGTGCCAGCAGTGAAGATGCTAGGGCCCAAGAGACCCAGTACTTC. As protein: CASSEDARAQETQYF. The chain employs TRBV6-1 and TRBJ2-5; D not certain. Trimming cost V 1 base and J 1 base, with 10 bases left between them. Germline loops: CDR1 MNHNS, CDR2 SASEGT. There are 15 residues in the CDR3.

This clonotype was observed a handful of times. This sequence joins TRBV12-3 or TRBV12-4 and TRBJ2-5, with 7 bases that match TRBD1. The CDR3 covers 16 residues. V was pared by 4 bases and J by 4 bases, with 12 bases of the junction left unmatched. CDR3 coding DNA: TGTGCCAGCAGTTCTTTTAGGGGGCAGAGCGGAGAGACCCAGTACTTC. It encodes CASSSFRGQSGETQYF.